These 3 T cell receptor beta chains were sequenced from one sample in a study of early T cells in non-severe SARS-CoV-2 infection. In TCRdb, the 5' RACE reads were re-called with MiXCR into one record per CDR3 protein. Of 100,000 to 150,000 distinct CDR3 sequences listed, more than 12% were seen once; the top ten hold 21%. Source material: whole blood. The receptor set was obtained from an adult who was a healthcare worker with PCR-confirmed SARS-CoV-2 infection or an uninfected control (not recorded which).

This clonotype was counted many times. This sequence joins TRBV10-2 and TRBJ2-1; D perhaps matches TRBD2 (6 bases). Germline CDR1 and CDR2: WSHSY and SAAADI. With 4 bases removed from V and 8 bases from J, the gap between germline ends came to 9 bases. This CDR3 is built from 12 residues. The CDR3, as DNA: TGCGCCAGCAGTGCTTGGGGGGATGAGCAGTTCTTC. It codes for CASSAWGDEQFF.

This clonotype was seen only a few times. V is TRBV4-1 and J is TRBJ2-7; D gene uncertain. The CDR3 sequence is 14 residues long. Deletions cut 3 bases from V and 2 bases from J, with 11 bases between. Germline V CDR1 and CDR2: MGHRA, YSYEKL. The CDR3 DNA reads as TGCGCCAGCAGCCAGGCCCATCCCCCCTACGAGCAGTACTTC. Translating gives CASSQAHPPYEQYF.

The chain joins TRBV10-3 to TRBJ2-3, with 9 positions matching TRBD1. The CDR3 contains 14 residues. Trimming took 5 bases from V and 5 from J; bases not matched to a gene: 5. From germline, CDR1 is ENHRY and CDR2 SYGVKD. The CDR3 nucleotides read TGTGCCATCAGTCCGGGACAGGGTAGAGATACGCAGTATTTT. Its protein is CAISPGQGRDTQYF.